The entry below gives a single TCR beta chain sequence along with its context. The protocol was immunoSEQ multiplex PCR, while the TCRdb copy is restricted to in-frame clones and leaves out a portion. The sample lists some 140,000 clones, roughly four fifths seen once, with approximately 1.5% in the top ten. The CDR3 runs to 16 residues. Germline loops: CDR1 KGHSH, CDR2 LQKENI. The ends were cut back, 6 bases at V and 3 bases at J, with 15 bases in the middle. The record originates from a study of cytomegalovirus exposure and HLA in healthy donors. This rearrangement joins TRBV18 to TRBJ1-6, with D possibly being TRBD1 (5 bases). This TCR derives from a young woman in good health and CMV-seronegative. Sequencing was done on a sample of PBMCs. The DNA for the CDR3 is TGTGCCAGCTCTCCCTCTCCAGGGATCTATAATTCACCCCTCCACTTT. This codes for CASSPSPGIYNSPLHF. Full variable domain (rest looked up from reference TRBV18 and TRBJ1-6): NAGVMQNPRHLVRRRGQEARLRCSPMKGHSHVYWYRQLPEEGLKFMVYLQKENIIDESGMPKERFSAEFPKEGPSILRIQQVVRGDSAAYFCASSPSPGIYNSPLHFGNGTRLTVT.